These 5 T cell receptor beta chains originate from one sample sequenced in a study of OX40 agonist ivuxolimab in advanced cancers. TCRdb's copy holds only in-frame clones and misses some; the assay was immunoSEQ multiplex PCR. The sample lists some 86,000 clones; around 92% were seen once. The specimen comprised CD4+ or CD8+ T cells sorted from blood, sampled in a trial of the OX40 agonist ivuxolimab. The receptors here all came from an adult with an advanced solid tumor such as melanoma, head and neck, liver or kidney cancer.

This chain connects TRBV4-1 to TRBJ2-2, with 7 bases that match TRBD2. CDR3 length equals 16 residues. The V segment lost 7 bases and the J segment 7 bases; nucleotides outside the gene matches: 15. Germline CDR1 MGHRA, CDR2 YSYEKL. CDR3 bases: TGCGCCAGCAATGGATTTGGGGGGAGGGCCAGCGGGGAGCTGTTTTTT. Translated: CASNGFGGRASGELFF.

This clone showed up just once. The V gene is TRBV10-2, the J gene TRBJ1-1; D remains ambiguous. Germline-derived CDR1 and CDR2 are WSHSY and SAAADI. This CDR3 contains 12 residues. V dropped 6 bases and J dropped 4 bases, with 9 bases sitting between them. CDR3 DNA: TGCGCCAGCAGATACAGTGTCACTGAAGCTTTCTTT. The encoded protein is CASRYSVTEAFF.

The V call is TRBV7-9, the J call TRBJ2-3, with D uncertain. Germline V CDR1 and CDR2: SEHNR, FQNEAQ (reference sequence). V lost 0 bases and J lost 5, with 0 bases in between. The CDR3 consists of 11 residues. The CDR3 nucleotides read TGTGCCAGCAGCTTAGCAGATACGCAGTATTTT. Translated, it gives CASSLADTQYF.

The chain employs TRBV5-1 and TRBJ2-2, with 10 positions matching TRBD2. The CDR3 is 17 residues long. Germline V gene sequence: CDR1 SGHRS, CDR2 YFSETQ. V was pared by 3 bases and J by 3 bases, with 8 bases of the junction left unmatched. The CDR3 sequence is CASSYAGTSDYTGELFF. DNA of the CDR3: TGCGCCAGCAGCTATGCCGGGACTAGCGATTACACCGGGGAGCTGTTTTTT.

This clone was seen just once. The chain joins TRBV2 to TRBJ2-7; D not resolved. The CDR3 extends over 12 amino acids. V dropped 0 bases and J dropped 4 bases, with 4 bases sitting between them. Per germline, CDR1 SNHLY and CDR2 FYNNEI. CDR3 DNA sequence: TGTGCCAGCAGTGAAGCCGGGTACGAGCAGTACTTC. Encoded protein: CASSEAGYEQYF.